This T cell receptor (beta chain) was sequenced for a study of blood T cell repertoires in COVID-19. Germline values: CDR1 SGHAT, CDR2 FQNNGV. The CDR3 is 11 residues long. Trimming took 4 bases from V and 3 from J, leaving 4 bases between them. Sequencing was performed with immunoSEQ multiplex PCR; in TCRdb, only in-frame clones are kept and a portion is missing. The sample yields around 23,000 clones, approximately 72% seen once. The clonotype comes from an elderly woman with acute or convalescent COVID-19. Source material: peripheral blood. The chain carries TRBV11-2 and TRBJ2-7; D is undetermined. The CDR3 region is CASSSSYEQYF. CDR3 bases: TGTGCCAGCAGCTCGAGCTACGAGCAGTACTTC.